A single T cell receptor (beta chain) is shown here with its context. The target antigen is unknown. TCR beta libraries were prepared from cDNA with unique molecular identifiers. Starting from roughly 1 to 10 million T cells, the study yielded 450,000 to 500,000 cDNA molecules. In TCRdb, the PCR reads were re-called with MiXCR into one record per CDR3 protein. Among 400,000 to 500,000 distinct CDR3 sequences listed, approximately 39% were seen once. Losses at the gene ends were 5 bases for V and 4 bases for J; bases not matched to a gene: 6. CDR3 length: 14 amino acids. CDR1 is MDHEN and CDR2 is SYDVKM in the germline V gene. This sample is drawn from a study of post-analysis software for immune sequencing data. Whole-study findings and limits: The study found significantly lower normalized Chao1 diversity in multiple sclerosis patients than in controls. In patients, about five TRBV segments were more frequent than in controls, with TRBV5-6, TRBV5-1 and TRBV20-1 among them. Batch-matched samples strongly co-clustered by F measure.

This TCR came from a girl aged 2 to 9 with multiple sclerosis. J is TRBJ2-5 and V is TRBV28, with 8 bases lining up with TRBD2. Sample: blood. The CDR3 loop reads CASSHQRGLETQYF. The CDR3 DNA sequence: TGTGCCAGCAGTCATCAGCGGGGGTTAGAGACCCAGTACTTC.